This T cell receptor (beta chain) was sequenced in a study of CD8 T cells in Susac syndrome. This CDR3 region has 15 residues. CDR1 is SGHRS and CDR2 is YFSETQ in the germline V gene. The V end was cut by 0 bases, the J end by 5 bases, with 12 bases between. Sequencing of TCR beta, carried out with a high-throughput approach, was applied to CD8+ and CD4+ T cells from the blood. The multiple sclerosis controls consisted of treatment-naive patients with relapsing-remitting disease, either stable or active. TEMRA cells were FACS-enriched, and CD8+ and CD4+ T cells were isolated negatively. RNA amounts of about 0.5 to 1 ug underwent reverse transcription with random hexamers. Across 54 Vbeta and 13 Jbeta, immunoSEQ multiplex PCR amplified TCR beta CDR3. TCRdb re-called the immunoSEQ multiplex PCR reads through MiXCR, storing one row per CDR3 protein. This table has about 210,000 distinct CDR3 sequences, approximately 95% appearing once.

The sequencing sample was made of CD4+ T cells from PBMCs. The clonotype was recovered from a human donor with multiple sclerosis. V gene TRBV5-1 combines with J gene TRBJ2-4; D unresolved. The CDR3 loop reads CASSLDPTRQNIQYF. The CDR3, as DNA: TGCGCCAGCAGCTTGGACCCGACCCGGCAAAACATTCAGTACTTC.